The 18 T cell receptor beta chains reported below all come from one sample, sequenced in a study of control samples from healthy donors and cancer patients. Measured with immunoSEQ multiplex PCR; TCRdb has only the in-frame clones, and not every one. Counted here are about 51,000 clones, 85% to 90% occurring once; the ten biggest clones make up around two fifths. Sequencing was performed on PBMCs. The receptors were gathered from a man in his fifties or sixties with head and neck cancer.

CDR3 nucleotides: TGTGCCAGTAGTATAGTACATTGGGACCGCGGGGAGCTGTTTTTT. Protein: CASSIVHWDRGELFF. This rearrangement joins TRBV19 to TRBJ2-2; either TRBD1 or TRBD2 may supply D (5 bases each). The CDR3 is 15 residues long. CDR1 and CDR2 from the germline V gene are LNHDA and SQIVND (reference sequence). The ends were cut back, 1 base at V and 7 bases at J, with 13 bases in the middle. Full variable domain (rest looked up from reference TRBV19 and TRBJ2-2): DGGITQSPKYLFRKEGQNVTLSCEQNLNHDAMYWYRQDPGQGLRLIYYSQIVNDFQKGDIAEGYSVSREKKESFPLTVTSAQKNPTAFYLCASSIVHWDRGELFFGEGSRLTVL.

The V gene is TRBV4-3, the J gene TRBJ1-2, with TRBD1 matching 10 bases. With V trimmed by 2 bases and J by 8 bases, 11 bases remained unmatched. CDR1 and CDR2 (germline): LGHNA, YSLEER. The CDR3 is made up of 16 amino acids. The CDR3 nucleotides read TGCGCCAGCAGCCAACTCGGACAGGGGGTAGTAGAAGGCTACACCTTC. Its translation is CASSQLGQGVVEGYTF.

The chain links TRBV3-1 (or the pseudogene TRBV3-2) to TRBJ1-6; D gene uncertain. Germline V gives CDR1 LGHDT, CDR2 YNNKEL (reference sequence). The CDR3 loop spans 14 amino acids. Trimming removed 4 bases at V and 10 bases at J, with 14 bases between. CDR3 loop: CASSPQWGESPLHF. The CDR3 region has the DNA TGTGCCAGCAGCCCGCAGTGGGGAGAATCACCCCTCCACTTT.

The gene calls are TRBV29-1 and TRBJ1-1; maybe TRBD1 (5 bases). Deletions cut 7 bases from V and 2 bases from J, with 17 bases between. The CDR3 contains 14 residues. In germline, CDR1 is SQVTM, CDR2 ANQGSEA. The CDR3 loop is CSGYTGQSNTEAFF. The CDR3 DNA follows: TGCAGCGGATATACCGGACAAAGCAACACTGAAGCTTTCTTT. Based on the CDR3 plus reference TRBV29-1 and TRBJ1-1, the full variable domain is SAVISQKPSRDICQRGTSLTIQCQVDSQVTMMFWYRQQPGQSLTLIATANQGSEATYESGFVIDKFPISRPNLTFSTLTVSNMSPEDSSIYLCSGYTGQSNTEAFFGQGTRLTVV.

This clone was detected once. The chain is built from TRBV11-2 and TRBJ2-1; 11 nucleotides line up with TRBD2. With V trimmed by 6 bases and J by 5 bases, 0 bases remained unmatched. The CDR3 is made up of 13 amino acids. Germline V CDR1 and CDR2: SGHAT, FQNNGV. The CDR3 protein is CASSSGRDNEQFF. In DNA form, the CDR3 reads TGTGCCAGCAGTAGCGGGAGGGACAATGAGCAGTTCTTC. The full variable domain, in which reference TRBV11-2 and TRBJ2-1 provide the parts outside the CDR3, is EAGVAQSPRYKIIEKRQSVAFWCNPISGHATLYWYQQILGQGPKLLIQFQNNGVVDDSQLPKDRFSAERLKGVDSTLKIQPAKLEDSAVYLCASSSGRDNEQFFGPGTRLTVL.

The CDR3 DNA follows: TGTGCCAGTAGTCCCCTCGGGTTACAAGAGACCCAGTACTTC. Protein product: CASSPLGLQETQYF. The J gene is TRBJ2-5, the V gene TRBV19; D is ambiguous. The CDR3 extends over 14 amino acids. V lost 5 bases to trimming and J lost 2 bases, with 12 bases between them. Germline V gene lookup returns CDR1 LNHDA and CDR2 SQIVND (reference sequence).

The chain has TRBV6-6 and TRBJ1-5; D is undetermined. CDR1 MNHNY and CDR2 SVGAGI come from the germline V gene (reference sequence). Trimming removed 2 bases from V and 0 bases from J, with 8 bases in between. The CDR3 is made up of 15 amino acids. CDR3 bases: TGTGCCAGCAGTTACGTGCGCGATAGCAATCAGCCCCAGCATTTT. Residues: CASSYVRDSNQPQHF.

The chain employs TRBV4-3 and TRBJ2-7; 9 nucleotides agree with TRBD1. The CDR3 is 15 amino acids. Germline V lookup: CDR1 LGHNA, CDR2 YSLEER. V trimming: 0 bases; J trimming: 3 bases; junction bases outside the gene matches: 3. The CDR3 DNA reads TGCGCCAGCAGCCAAGATCGGGACAGGGTCTACGAGCAGTACTTC. Its translation is CASSQDRDRVYEQYF.

The chain couples TRBV7-3 to TRBJ2-1, with TRBD1 matching 10 bases. The germline gives CDR1 SGHTA, CDR2 FQGTGA. With V trimmed by 5 bases and J by 8 bases, 6 bases remained unmatched. The CDR3 is 14 residues long. In DNA form, the CDR3 reads TGTGCCAGCAGCGATCGGACAGGGGGAGATGAGCAGTTCTTC. Protein product: CASSDRTGGDEQFF. The full variable domain, completed using reference TRBV7-3 and TRBJ2-1, is GAGVSQTPSNKVTEKGKYVELRCDPISGHTALYWYRQSLGQGPEFLIYFQGTGAADDSGLPNDRFFAVRPEGSVSTLKIQRTERGDSAVYLCASSDRTGGDEQFFGPGTRLTVL.

This clone is classed as medium-sized. The chain couples TRBV30 to TRBJ2-6, with D possibly being TRBD1 (5 bases). The germline V gene encodes CDR1 GTSNPN and CDR2 SVGIG (reference sequence). The CDR3 extends over 16 amino acids. V was trimmed by 0 bases and J by 2 bases, leaving 11 bases between them. The CDR3 nucleotides read TGTGCCTGGAGTGTACATAGGACACCTGGGGCCAACGTCCTGACTTTC. Protein sequence: CAWSVHRTPGANVLTF.

The V and J genes are TRBV7-9 and TRBJ2-2, with no clear D. Looked up from germline, CDR1 is SEHNR and CDR2 is FQNEAQ (reference sequence). With 3 bases removed from V and 6 bases from J, the gap between germline ends came to 5 bases. This CDR3 spans 12 amino acids. The CDR3 sequence: CASSLFPGELFF. In nucleotides, the CDR3 is TGTGCCAGCAGCTTGTTTCCCGGGGAGCTGTTTTTT. The whole variable domain, filled in from reference TRBV7-9 and TRBJ2-2, reads DTGVSQNPRHKITKRGQNVTFRCDPISEHNRLYWYRQTLGQGPEFLTYFQNEAQLEKSRLLSDRFSAERPKGSFSTLEIQRTEQGDSAMYLCASSLFPGELFFGEGSRLTVL.

CDR3 amino acids: CASSSRLAKNIQYF. The CDR3 coding sequence is TGTGCCAGCAGCTCGAGGCTAGCCAAAAACATTCAGTACTTC. The chain joins TRBV11-2 to TRBJ2-4; D remains unclear. V was trimmed by 4 bases and J by 0 bases, leaving 7 bases between them. This CDR3 has 14 amino acids. Germline lookup yields CDR1 SGHAT and CDR2 FQNNGV.

The chain carries TRBV12-3 or TRBV12-4 and TRBJ1-1; D is undetermined. This CDR3 has 12 residues. V was shortened by 7 bases and J by 7 bases, with 13 bases between the two germline ends. The CDR3 protein is CASTFGQYEAFF. In DNA, the CDR3 is TGTGCCAGCACCTTCGGGCAGTATGAAGCTTTCTTT.

V gene TRBV19 combines with J gene TRBJ1-4, with 7 bases lining up with TRBD1. Per germline, CDR1 LNHDA and CDR2 SQIVND (reference sequence). The CDR3 is 15 residues long. The junction had 10 bases not matched to a gene; V was cut back by 5 bases and J by 7 bases. The CDR3 DNA reads TGTGCCAGTAGTGCCCTCGCGACAGGGACTGAAAAACTGTTTTTT. This encodes CASSALATGTEKLFF.

This sequence joins TRBV7-6 and TRBJ1-6; tentatively, D is TRBD1 (5 bases). The CDR3 is 15 residues long. Germline V gene sequence: CDR1 SGHVS, CDR2 FNYEAQ. Trimming took off 4 bases at V and 6 bases at J, with 13 bases between the two ends. The CDR3 DNA reads as TGTGCCAGCAGCTACCAGACAGACACTAATTCACCCCTCCACTTT. Translation gives CASSYQTDTNSPLHF.

The J gene is TRBJ2-1, the V gene TRBV7-9, with D tentatively TRBD1 or TRBD2 (5 bases each). The V gene's germline CDR1 is SEHNR and CDR2 FQNEAQ (reference sequence). The CDR3 extends over 13 amino acids. Deletions cut 5 bases from V and 7 bases from J, with 12 bases between. CDR3: CASSREGRNEQFF. As DNA, the CDR3 is TGTGCCAGCAGCAGAGAGGGGCGGAATGAGCAGTTCTTC. Combining the CDR3 with reference TRBV7-9 and TRBJ2-1 gives the whole variable domain DTGVSQNPRHKITKRGQNVTFRCDPISEHNRLYWYRQTLGQGPEFLTYFQNEAQLEKSRLLSDRFSAERPKGSFSTLEIQRTEQGDSAMYLCASSREGRNEQFFGPGTRLTVL.

The rearrangement uses TRBV28 and TRBJ1-6; a weak D match, TRBD1 (5 bases). V lost 7 bases and J 7 bases, leaving 8 bases between the germline ends. The length of the CDR3 is 12 residues. Germline CDR1 is MDHEN and CDR2 is SYDVKM. The CDR3 sequence: CASTGGNSPLHF. The CDR3 DNA follows: TGTGCCAGCACTGGGGGAAATTCACCCCTCCACTTT.

V usage is TRBV5-6 and J usage is TRBJ1-6, with 9 bases matching TRBD1. Germline V gene sequence: CDR1 SGHDT, CDR2 YYEEEE. V dropped 4 bases and J dropped 6; count of bases not matched to a gene: 11. This CDR3 has 17 residues. As DNA, the CDR3 is TGTGCCAGCAGCGAAGTCGTCACAGGGGGCCTTAATTCACCCCTCCACTTT. It yields the protein CASSEVVTGGLNSPLHF.